This T cell receptor (beta chain) was sequenced during a study of regulatory T cells in long-lasting Graves disease. Findings and limits, study-wide: Persistent patients shared more public clonotypes (2,741) than newly diagnosed patients (roughly 960). Gene preferences differed: TRBV28, TRBJ1-2, TRBJ2-5 in persistent cases.

This clonotype occurred many times. No antigen is known for it. Time point denoted: persistent/refractory GD, antithyroid drugs over 5 years with positive TRAb. The TCR library used RNA extracted from PBMCs. The peripheral blood volume drawn was roughly 9.9 milliliters, and it was collected into EDTA tubes. Building of the TCR beta libraries involved iRepertoire HTBI primers and Arm-PCR of CDR3 regions. TCRdb reprocessed the multiplex PCR reads via MiXCR and lists one record per CDR3 protein. Among roughly 360,000 distinct CDR3 sequences listed, roughly 25% were seen once. This CDR3 has 14 amino acids. V dropped 8 bases and J dropped 6; count of bases not matched to a gene: 9. Germline-derived CDR1 and CDR2 are MDHEN and SYDVKM.

J is TRBJ2-2 and V is TRBV28; TRBD2 matches 7 bases. The material sequenced was peripheral blood mononuclear cells (PBMCs), taken when the disease was refractory, from a patient treated with antithyroid drugs. This clonotype originated in a woman in her forties with Graves disease. In DNA form, the CDR3 reads TGTGCCAGCGGGGGAGGGCCGGCGGCCGGGGAGCTGTTTTTT. This gives the protein CASGGGPAAGELFF.